This T cell receptor beta chain was found in a study of CD8 T cells in ankylosing spondylitis. In its sample, this clonotype was seen a few times. Its antigen remains unknown. Germline loops: CDR1 KGHSH, CDR2 LQKENI. The CDR3 contains 15 residues. The ends were cut back, 0 bases at V and 3 bases at J, with 8 bases in the middle. The study's findings and limits: Prior literature has documented some motif variants in synovial fluid and blood from reactive arthritis. Peripheral blood held disease-linked clones only at relatively low frequency, and these were CD8+. It appeared that ankylosing spondylitis blood was characterized by a TCR beta motif of fewer than ten highly homologous variants. Reportedly, disease-linked clones are significantly enriched in ankylosing spondylitis patients' matched synovial fluid.

Quantitative molecular-barcoded 5'-RACE generated the TCR beta libraries. TCRdb re-called the 5' RACE reads with MiXCR, one entry per CDR3 protein. Of around 220,000 distinct CDR3 sequences in the sample, about 16% are singletons; the top ten hold approximately 46%. Sequencing was carried out using blood, either unsorted or a sorted T cell fraction (not recorded which). The chain joins TRBV18 to TRBJ2-2; no clear D. The clonotype comes from a male donor with ankylosing spondylitis. DNA for the CDR3: TGTGCCAGCTCACCACCCGATTCCTACACCGGGGAGCTGTTTTTT. This sequence encodes CASSPPDSYTGELFF. The complete variable domain, with remaining parts taken from reference TRBV18 and TRBJ2-2, reads NAGVMQNPRHLVRRRGQEARLRCSPMKGHSHVYWYRQLPEEGLKFMVYLQKENIIDESGMPKERFSAEFPKEGPSILRIQQVVRGDSAAYFCASSPPDSYTGELFFGEGSRLTVL.